This T cell receptor beta chain was identified in a study of T cell clusters in autoimmune cytopenias. Study at large: Per sample, median TRB depth was roughly 50,000 reads, yielding a median roughly 2,200 distinct clonotypes. The study, taken as a whole, reports: TRB repertoire shifts in secondary cytopenia and chronic lymphocytic leukemia mostly reflected lymphoma, not autoimmunity. Comparing secondary cytopenia with chronic lymphocytic leukemia showed no cluster-lack signature, apparently masked by lymphoma repertoire.

Germline CDR1 KGHSH, CDR2 LQKENI. This CDR3 has 16 amino acids. Some 38,000 genome equivalents of blood DNA were amplified for TRB. Comment on this clonotype: Its antigen is unknown.

Multiplex touch-down PCR amplified TRB using TRB-A and TRB-B pools in one tube. TCRdb reworked the multiplex PCR reads into one entry per CDR3 protein, no DNA. The sample data list 12,000 or so distinct CDR3 sequences. V and J are TRBV18 and TRBJ1-5; TCRdb's assignment of TRBD1 cannot be checked, as there is no DNA. This receptor was taken from a human donor with an autoimmune cytopenia or autoimmune hepatitis (not recorded which). Sequenced material: peripheral blood. This CDR3 reads CASSPRDRGLGQPQHF.